The clone carrying this T cell receptor beta chain was seen a few times. What it recognizes is unknown. TCRdb independently ran MiXCR on the reads; one entry per CDR3 protein. The sample lists 43,000 or so distinct CDR3 sequences; about a fifth were seen once. The data stem from a study of T cell repertoires in cytomegalovirus infection. The germline CDR1 and CDR2 sequences are MDHEN and SYDVKM. The length of the CDR3 is 15 residues. J lost 1 base, V lost 6 bases, and 8 bases had no gene match. V and J are TRBV28 and TRBJ1-1, with 7 nucleotides matching TRBD1. The starting material was CD8+ T cells from cultured PBMCs, obtained from culture after CMV antigen stimulation. This TCR derives from a human donor in good health (CMV status not recorded). Some clones in this sample may be carry-over from other donors' samples. CDR3: CASSLTGAANTEAFF. In nucleotides, the CDR3 is TGTGCCAGCAGCCTAACAGGGGCAGCGAACACTGAAGCTTTCTTT. Based on the CDR3 plus reference TRBV28 and TRBJ1-1, the full variable domain is DVKVTQSSRYLVKRTGEKVFLECVQDMDHENMFWYRQDPGLGLRLIYFSYDVKMKEKGDIPEGYSVSREKKERFSLILESASTNQTSMYLCASSLTGAANTEAFFGQGTRLTVV.